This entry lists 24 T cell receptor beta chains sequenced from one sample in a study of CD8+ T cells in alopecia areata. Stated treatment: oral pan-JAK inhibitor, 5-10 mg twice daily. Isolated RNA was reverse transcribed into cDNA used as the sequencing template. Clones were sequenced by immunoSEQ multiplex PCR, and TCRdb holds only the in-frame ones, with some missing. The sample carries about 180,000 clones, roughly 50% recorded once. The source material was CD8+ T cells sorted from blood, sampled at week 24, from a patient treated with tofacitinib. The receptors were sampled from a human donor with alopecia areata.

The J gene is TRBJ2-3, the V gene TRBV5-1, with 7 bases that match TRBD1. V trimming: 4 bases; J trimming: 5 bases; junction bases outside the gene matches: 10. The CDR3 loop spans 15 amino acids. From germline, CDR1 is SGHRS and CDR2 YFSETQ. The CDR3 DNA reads TGCGCCAGCAGCACACGAGGGGGCCGGATAGATACGCAGTATTTT. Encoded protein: CASSTRGGRIDTQYF.

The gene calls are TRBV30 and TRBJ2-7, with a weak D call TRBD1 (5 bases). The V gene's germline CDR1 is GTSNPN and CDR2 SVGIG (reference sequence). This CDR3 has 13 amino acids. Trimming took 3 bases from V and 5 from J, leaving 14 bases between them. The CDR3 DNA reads TGTGCCTGGAGCATGTCCAGGGCCCACGAGCAGTACTTC. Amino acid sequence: CAWSMSRAHEQYF.

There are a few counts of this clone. CDR3 in DNA: TGCGCCAGCAGCCCAATATCGGGGGGGCCCTACGAGCAGTACTTC. The encoded protein is CASSPISGGPYEQYF. The chain recombines TRBV4-1 with TRBJ2-7; 8 nucleotides align to TRBD2. Germline trimming cut 4 bases from V and 2 bases from J; bases unmatched to any gene: 7. This CDR3 is built from 15 residues. From germline, CDR1 is MGHRA and CDR2 YSYEKL.

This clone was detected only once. The CDR3 DNA reads as TGTGCCTGGTCCGAGGACAGTGTAGCAACCTACGAGCAGTACTTC. As protein: CAWSEDSVATYEQYF. This chain connects TRBV30 to TRBJ2-7; TRBD1 is a possible D gene (6 bases). Germline assignment: CDR1 GTSNPN and CDR2 SVGIG (reference sequence). The CDR3 extends over 15 amino acids. Trimming cost V 5 bases and J 2 bases, with 19 bases left between them.

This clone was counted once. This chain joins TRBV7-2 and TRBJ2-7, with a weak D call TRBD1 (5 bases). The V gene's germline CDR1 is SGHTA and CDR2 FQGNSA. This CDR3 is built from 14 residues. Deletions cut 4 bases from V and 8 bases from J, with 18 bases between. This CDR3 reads CASSSPQTGFQQYF. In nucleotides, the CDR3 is TGTGCCAGCAGCTCCCCCCAAACAGGCTTCCAGCAGTACTTC.

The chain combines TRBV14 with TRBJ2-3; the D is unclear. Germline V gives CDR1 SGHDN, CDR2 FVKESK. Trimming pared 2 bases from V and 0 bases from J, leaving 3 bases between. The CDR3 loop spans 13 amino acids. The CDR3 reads CASSQKSTDTQYF. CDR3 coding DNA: TGTGCCAGCAGCCAAAAGAGCACAGATACGCAGTATTTT. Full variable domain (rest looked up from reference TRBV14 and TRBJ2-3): EAGVTQFPSHSVIEKGQTVTLRCDPISGHDNLYWYRRVMGKEIKFLLHFVKESKQDESGMPNNRFLAERTGGTYSTLKVQPAELEDSGVYFCASSQKSTDTQYFGPGTRLTVL.

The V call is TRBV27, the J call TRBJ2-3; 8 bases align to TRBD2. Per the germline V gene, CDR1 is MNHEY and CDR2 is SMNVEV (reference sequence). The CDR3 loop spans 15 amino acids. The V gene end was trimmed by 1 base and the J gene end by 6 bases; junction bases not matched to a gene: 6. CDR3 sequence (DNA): TGTGCCAGCAGTTTATGGCGGGGGGACCTCGATACGCAGTATTTT. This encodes CASSLWRGDLDTQYF.

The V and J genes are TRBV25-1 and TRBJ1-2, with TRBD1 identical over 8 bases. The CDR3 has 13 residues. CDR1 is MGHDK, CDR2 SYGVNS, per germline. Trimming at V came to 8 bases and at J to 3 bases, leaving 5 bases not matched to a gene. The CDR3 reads CASGQGDDYGYTF. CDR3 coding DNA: TGTGCCAGCGGACAGGGCGATGACTATGGCTACACCTTC.

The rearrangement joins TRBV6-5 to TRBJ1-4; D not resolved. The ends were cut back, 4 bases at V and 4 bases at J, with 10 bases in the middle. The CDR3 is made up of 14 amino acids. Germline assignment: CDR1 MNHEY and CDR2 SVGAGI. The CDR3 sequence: CASSSAAINEKLFF. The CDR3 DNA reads TGTGCCAGCAGTTCCGCAGCTATTAATGAAAAACTGTTTTTT.

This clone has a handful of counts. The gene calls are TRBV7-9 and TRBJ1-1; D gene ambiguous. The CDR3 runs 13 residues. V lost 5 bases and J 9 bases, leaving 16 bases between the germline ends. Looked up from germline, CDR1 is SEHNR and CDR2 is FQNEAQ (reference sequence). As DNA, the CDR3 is TGTGCCAGCAGCCCCGCCACGGGAATGAAAGCTTTCTTT. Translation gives CASSPATGMKAFF.

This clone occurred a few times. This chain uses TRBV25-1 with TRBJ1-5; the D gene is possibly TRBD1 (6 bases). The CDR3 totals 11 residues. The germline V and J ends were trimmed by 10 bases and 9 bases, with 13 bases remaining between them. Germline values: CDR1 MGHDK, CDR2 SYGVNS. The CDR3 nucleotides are TGTGCCACCACAGGGCTCTTGCCCCAGCATTTT. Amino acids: CATTGLLPQHF. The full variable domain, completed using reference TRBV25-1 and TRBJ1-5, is EADIYQTPRYLVIGTGKKITLECSQTMGHDKMYWYQQDPGMELHLIHYSYGVNSTEKGDLSSESTVSRIRTEHFPLTLESARPSHTSQYLCATTGLLPQHFGDGTRLSIL.

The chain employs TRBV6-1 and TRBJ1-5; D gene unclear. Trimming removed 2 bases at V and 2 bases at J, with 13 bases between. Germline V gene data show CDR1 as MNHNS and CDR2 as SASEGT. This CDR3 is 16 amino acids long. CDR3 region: CASSEKVVAGNQPQHF. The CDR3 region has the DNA TGTGCCAGCAGTGAAAAGGTTGTCGCCGGCAATCAGCCCCAGCATTTT.

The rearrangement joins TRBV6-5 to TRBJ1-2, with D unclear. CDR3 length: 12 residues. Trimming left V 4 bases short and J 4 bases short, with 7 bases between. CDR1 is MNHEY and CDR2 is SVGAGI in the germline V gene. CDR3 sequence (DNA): TGTGCCAGCAGTTTCGACGGCTATGGCTACACCTTC. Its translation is CASSFDGYGYTF.

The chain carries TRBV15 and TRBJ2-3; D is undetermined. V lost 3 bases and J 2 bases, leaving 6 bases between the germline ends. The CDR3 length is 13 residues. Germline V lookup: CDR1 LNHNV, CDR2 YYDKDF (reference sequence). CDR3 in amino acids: CATSSALTDTQYF. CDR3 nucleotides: TGTGCCACCAGCAGTGCACTCACAGATACGCAGTATTTT.

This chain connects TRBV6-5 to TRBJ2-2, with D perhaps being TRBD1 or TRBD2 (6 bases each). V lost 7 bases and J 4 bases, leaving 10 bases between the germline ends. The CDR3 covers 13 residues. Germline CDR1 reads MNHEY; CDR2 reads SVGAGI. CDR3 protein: CASIGGGTGELFF. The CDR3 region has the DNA TGTGCCAGCATTGGAGGGGGCACCGGGGAGCTGTTTTTT.

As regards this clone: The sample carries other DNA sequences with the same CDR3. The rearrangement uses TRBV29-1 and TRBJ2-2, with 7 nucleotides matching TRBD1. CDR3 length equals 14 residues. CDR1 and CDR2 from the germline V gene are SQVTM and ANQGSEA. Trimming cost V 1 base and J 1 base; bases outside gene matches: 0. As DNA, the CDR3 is TGCAGCGTTGAAGGGACAGGGAACACCGGGGAGCTGTTTTTT. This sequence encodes CSVEGTGNTGELFF.

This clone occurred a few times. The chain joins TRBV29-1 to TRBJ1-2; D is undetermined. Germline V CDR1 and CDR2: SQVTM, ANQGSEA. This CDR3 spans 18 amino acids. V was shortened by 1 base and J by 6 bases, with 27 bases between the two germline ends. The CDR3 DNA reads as TGCAGCGTTGAAGGGGCTATGAAGCTCAAGACGGGATACGATGGCTACACCTTC. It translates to CSVEGAMKLKTGYDGYTF.

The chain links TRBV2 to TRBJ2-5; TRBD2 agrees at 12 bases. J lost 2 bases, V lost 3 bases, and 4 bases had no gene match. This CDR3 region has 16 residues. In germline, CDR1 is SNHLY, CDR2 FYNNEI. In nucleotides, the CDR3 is TGTGCCAGCAGTGACCCGGGGACTAGCGGGCAAGAGACCCAGTACTTC. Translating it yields CASSDPGTSGQETQYF. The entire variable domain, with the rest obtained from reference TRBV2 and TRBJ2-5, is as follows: EPEVTQTPSHQVTQMGQEVILRCVPISNHLYFYWYRQILGQKVEFLVSFYNNEISEKSEIFDDQFSVERPDGSNFTLKIRSTKLEDSAMYFCASSDPGTSGQETQYFGPGTRLLVL.

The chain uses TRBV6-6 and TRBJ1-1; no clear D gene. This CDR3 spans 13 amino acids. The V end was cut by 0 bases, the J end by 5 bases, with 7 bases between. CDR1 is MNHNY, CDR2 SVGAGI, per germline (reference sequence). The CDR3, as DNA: TGTGCCAGCAGTTACTCGAGGGCGACTGAAGCTTTCTTT. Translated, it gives CASSYSRATEAFF.

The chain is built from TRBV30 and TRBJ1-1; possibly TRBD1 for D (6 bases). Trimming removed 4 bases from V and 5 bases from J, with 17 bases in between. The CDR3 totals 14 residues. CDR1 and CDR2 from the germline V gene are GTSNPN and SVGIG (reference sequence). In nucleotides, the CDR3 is TGTGCCTGGACCCTAGGGGGGGCGAGAACTGAAGCTTTCTTT. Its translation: CAWTLGGARTEAFF.

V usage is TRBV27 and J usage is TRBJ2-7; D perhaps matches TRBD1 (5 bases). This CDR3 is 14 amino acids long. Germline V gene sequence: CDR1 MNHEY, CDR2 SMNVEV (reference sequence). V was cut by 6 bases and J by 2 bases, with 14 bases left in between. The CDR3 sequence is CASRQQDSAYEQYF. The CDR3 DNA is TGTGCCAGCAGACAACAGGATTCGGCCTACGAGCAGTACTTC.

The CDR3 protein is CASRMNTEAFF. CDR3 DNA: TGTGCCAGCAGAATGAACACTGAAGCTTTCTTT. The V and J genes are TRBV2 and TRBJ1-1; D not certain. The V and J ends lost 6 bases and 0 bases respectively, with 2 bases between them. From germline, CDR1 is SNHLY and CDR2 FYNNEI. The CDR3 is 11 residues long.

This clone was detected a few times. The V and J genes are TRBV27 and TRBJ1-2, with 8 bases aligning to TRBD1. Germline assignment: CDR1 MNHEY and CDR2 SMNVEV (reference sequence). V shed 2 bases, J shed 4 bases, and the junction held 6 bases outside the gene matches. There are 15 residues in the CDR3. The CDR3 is CASSLTGQGSYGYTF. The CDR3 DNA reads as TGTGCCAGCAGTTTAACCGGACAGGGCAGCTATGGCTACACCTTC.

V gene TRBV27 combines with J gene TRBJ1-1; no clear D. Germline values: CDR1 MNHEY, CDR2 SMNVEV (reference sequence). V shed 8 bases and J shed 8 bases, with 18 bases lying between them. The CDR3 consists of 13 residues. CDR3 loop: CASQPGESAEAFF. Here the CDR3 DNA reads TGTGCCAGCCAGCCGGGTGAGTCGGCCGAAGCTTTCTTT.